This T cell receptor (beta chain) was documented in a study of PD-1 blockade in classical Hodgkin lymphoma. Concerning this clone: The antigen remains undetermined.

Study-wide findings and caveats: Relapsed/refractory patients reportedly had lower baseline diversity than newly diagnosed patients.

Described time point: cycle 4 day 1 (C4D1), after six to seven weeks of nivolumab. Every single patient, without exception, relapsed after autologous stem cell transplantation, and brentuximab vedotin exposure varied. Sequencing used immunoSEQ multiplex PCR; TCRdb keeps in-frame clones, though not all of them. This table has 64,000 or so clones, approximately 90% appearing once. The CDR3 covers 15 residues. From germline, CDR1 is SGHAT and CDR2 FQNNGV. Trimming at V came to 3 bases and at J to 5 bases, leaving 7 bases not matched to a gene. The rearrangement joins TRBV11-2 to TRBJ2-5; the match to TRBD2 covers 9 bases. The TCR comes from a human donor with classical Hodgkin lymphoma. The sample consisted of peripheral blood mononuclear cells (PBMCs), taken before the fourth cycle of nivolumab. The DNA of the CDR3 is TGTGCCAGCAGCTTGGGACTAGCAGGGTGGGAGACCCAGTACTTC. It translates to CASSLGLAGWETQYF. Combining the CDR3 with reference TRBV11-2 and TRBJ2-5 gives the whole variable domain EAGVAQSPRYKIIEKRQSVAFWCNPISGHATLYWYQQILGQGPKLLIQFQNNGVVDDSQLPKDRFSAERLKGVDSTLKIQPAKLEDSAVYLCASSLGLAGWETQYFGPGTRLLVL.